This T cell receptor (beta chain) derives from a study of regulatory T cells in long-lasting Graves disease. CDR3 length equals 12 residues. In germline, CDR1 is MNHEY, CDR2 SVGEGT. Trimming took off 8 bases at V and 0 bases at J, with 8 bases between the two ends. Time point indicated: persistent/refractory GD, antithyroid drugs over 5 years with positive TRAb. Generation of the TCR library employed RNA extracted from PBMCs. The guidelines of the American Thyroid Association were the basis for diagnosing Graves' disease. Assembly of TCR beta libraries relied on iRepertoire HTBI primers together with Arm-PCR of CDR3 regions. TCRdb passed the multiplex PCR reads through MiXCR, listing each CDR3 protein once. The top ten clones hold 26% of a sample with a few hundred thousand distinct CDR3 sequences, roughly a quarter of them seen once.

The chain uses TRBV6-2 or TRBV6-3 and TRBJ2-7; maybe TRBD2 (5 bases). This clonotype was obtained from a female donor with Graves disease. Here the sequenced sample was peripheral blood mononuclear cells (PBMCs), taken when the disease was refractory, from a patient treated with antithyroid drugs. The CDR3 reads CASVDFSYEQYF. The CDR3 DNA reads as TGTGCCAGCGTGGACTTCTCCTACGAGCAGTACTTC.